One and the same sample provided the 22 T cell receptor beta chains below, sequenced in a study of T cells in localized non-small cell lung cancer. The data were produced by immunoSEQ multiplex PCR, yet TCRdb's version contains in-frame clones alone and is incomplete. The sample has roughly 31,000 clones; 80% to 90% are singletons. Material: peripheral blood, obtained before any cancer treatment. All receptors derive from a woman aged 35 to 70 with stage I lung adenocarcinoma.

This clone showed up just a few times. The chain employs TRBV6-1 and TRBJ2-1; the D is unclear. Germline CDR1 MNHNS, CDR2 SASEGT. Trimming took off 7 bases at V and 3 bases at J, with 16 bases between the two ends. The CDR3 is 15 residues long. The DNA for the CDR3 is TGTGCCAGCATTATGAGGCGTTCCTACTACAATGAGCAGTTCTTC. It codes for CASIMRRSYYNEQFF.

The V gene is TRBV4-1, the J gene TRBJ2-7, with a possible D match to TRBD2 (6 bases). The germline gives CDR1 MGHRA, CDR2 YSYEKL. The V end lost 1 base, the J end lost 1 base, and 11 bases lay between the germline ends. The CDR3 runs to 15 residues. CDR3 protein: CASSQGRDGSYEQYF. The CDR3 bases are TGCGCCAGCAGCCAAGGGCGGGACGGTTCCTACGAGCAGTACTTC.

The genes are TRBV19 and TRBJ2-5; 11 bases agree with TRBD2. The CDR3 contains 15 residues. The germline V gene encodes CDR1 LNHDA and CDR2 SQIVND (reference sequence). J lost 3 bases, V lost 5 bases, and 5 bases had no gene match. The CDR3 loop reads CASSLIAGGKETQYF. The CDR3 bases are TGTGCCAGTAGTTTAATAGCGGGGGGGAAAGAGACCCAGTACTTC.

The V gene is TRBV6-6, the J gene TRBJ2-3, with D perhaps TRBD2 (5 bases). Trimming took off 2 bases at V and 6 bases at J, with 9 bases between the two ends. The germline V gene encodes CDR1 MNHNY and CDR2 SVGAGI (reference sequence). This CDR3 has 13 amino acids. CDR3 coding DNA: TGTGCCAGCAGTTACCCGGGAAGTGATACGCAGTATTTT. This sequence encodes CASSYPGSDTQYF.

This chain connects TRBV7-2 to TRBJ1-2, with D perhaps TRBD1 (6 bases). Germline V lookup: CDR1 SGHTA, CDR2 FQGNSA. This CDR3 contains 13 residues. V lost 3 bases, J lost 7 bases, and 12 bases lay in between. The CDR3, as DNA: TGTGCCAGCAGCTTTTACAGGGCCAGTGGCTACACCTTC. This translates into CASSFYRASGYTF. The complete variable domain, with remaining parts taken from reference TRBV7-2 and TRBJ1-2, reads GAGVSQSPSNKVTEKGKDVELRCDPISGHTALYWYRQSLGQGLEFLIYFQGNSAPDKSGLPSDRFSAERTGGSVSTLTIQRTQQEDSAVYLCASSFYRASGYTFGSGTRLTVV.

This clone is medium-sized. This chain connects TRBV9 to TRBJ1-5; tentative D call: TRBD1 (5 bases). Trimming left V 3 bases short and J 0 bases short, with 10 bases between. The germline V gene encodes CDR1 SGDLS and CDR2 YYNGEE. The CDR3 is 15 amino acids. CDR3 loop: CASSAQGNSNQPQHF. The CDR3 DNA reads TGTGCCAGCAGCGCCCAGGGAAATAGCAATCAGCCCCAGCATTTT.

V gene TRBV6-5 combines with J gene TRBJ2-5; D unresolved. The V end was cut by 7 bases, the J end by 5 bases, with 17 bases between. This CDR3 has 14 amino acids. Germline CDR1 reads MNHEY; CDR2 reads SVGAGI. Written as DNA, the CDR3 is TGTGCCAGCACGGCACTCCATAGCAAGGAGACCCAGTACTTC. Translated: CASTALHSKETQYF.

On this clone: The CDR3 carries no conserved terminal phenylalanine or tryptophan, so it likely arises from a read error. The V and J genes are TRBV5-1 and TRBJ2-7; 14 bases are shared with TRBD2. Germline V gene data show CDR1 as SGHRS and CDR2 as YFSETQ. J was trimmed by 6 bases and V by 4 bases; bases with no gene match: 6. The CDR3 has 15 amino acids. CDR3 amino acids: CASSVTSGGAGEQYL. The CDR3 DNA is TGCGCCAGCAGCGTGACTAGCGGGGGGGCCGGCGAGCAGTACCTC.

This chain connects TRBV2 to TRBJ1-5; D ambiguous. This CDR3 has 12 amino acids. V was shortened by 9 bases and J by 4 bases, with 10 bases between the two germline ends. Germline V gene data show CDR1 as SNHLY and CDR2 as FYNNEI. As DNA, the CDR3 is TGTGCCAGTTCGGCGCAAAATCAGCCCCAGCATTTT. Its protein product is CASSAQNQPQHF.

This sequence joins TRBV5-1 and TRBJ1-1; TRBD1 matches 9 bases. There are 14 residues in the CDR3. V shed 2 bases, J shed 6 bases, and the junction held 5 bases outside the gene matches. The V gene's germline CDR1 is SGHRS and CDR2 YFSETQ. CDR3 nucleotides: TGCGCCAGCAGCTTAGGGACAGGGCGATCTGAAGCTTTCTTT. This sequence encodes CASSLGTGRSEAFF.

The chain recombines TRBV7-9 with TRBJ2-5; 14 bases agree with TRBD2. Germline V lookup: CDR1 SEHNR, CDR2 FQNEAQ (reference sequence). Unmatched junction bases numbered 6, after V lost 1 base and J lost 2 bases. This CDR3 is 18 amino acids long. The CDR3 bases are TGTGCCAGCAGCTTAGGACTAGCGGGAGGGGGGGGGCAAGAGACCCAGTACTTC. This translates into CASSLGLAGGGGQETQYF.

The rearrangement links TRBV10-3 to TRBJ1-1, with D possibly being TRBD1 (5 bases). CDR1 is ENHRY and CDR2 is SYGVKD in the germline V gene. The V and J ends lost 4 bases and 0 bases respectively, with 9 bases between them. The CDR3 loop spans 14 amino acids. DNA for the CDR3: TGTGCCATCAGTGGGGGCAGATTGAACACTGAAGCTTTCTTT. Amino acids: CAISGGRLNTEAFF.

The rearrangement uses TRBV7-2 and TRBJ1-6, with a possible D match to TRBD1 (5 bases). The V and J ends lost 1 base and 10 bases respectively, with 14 bases between them. This CDR3 spans 15 amino acids. Germline V gene sequence: CDR1 SGHTA, CDR2 FQGNSA. The CDR3 sequence: CASSLGRRGQSPLHF. CDR3 sequence (DNA): TGTGCCAGCAGCTTAGGTCGTAGGGGCCAGTCACCCCTCCACTTT.

The chain links TRBV7-9 to TRBJ2-7; 8 bases match TRBD1. The CDR3 totals 15 residues. CDR1 and CDR2 from the germline V gene are SEHNR and FQNEAQ (reference sequence). The V gene end was trimmed by 4 bases and the J gene end by 1 base; junction bases not matched to a gene: 6. CDR3 nucleotide sequence: TGTGCCAGCAGCTCCGCGGGGACAGGTTCCTACGAGCAGTACTTC. The encoded protein is CASSSAGTGSYEQYF.

This clone has a single count. The chain combines TRBV28 with TRBJ2-2; 8 bases are shared with TRBD2. The CDR3 totals 15 residues. CDR1 MDHEN and CDR2 SYDVKM come from the germline V gene. V gave up 10 bases and J gave up 8 bases; unmatched junction bases: 15. The CDR3 region is CATTGTRSLTGELFF. In DNA, the CDR3 is TGTGCCACCACCGGGACTAGGAGTCTCACGGGGGAGCTGTTTTTT.

V and J are TRBV6-5 and TRBJ1-3; D is possibly TRBD1 (5 bases). Germline CDR1 reads MNHEY; CDR2 reads SVGAGI. Trimming removed 6 bases at V and 4 bases at J, with 16 bases between. The CDR3 totals 15 residues. For the CDR3, the DNA is TGTGCCAGCAGCTCCGGGACGGAAGGAGGAAACACCATATATTTT. Translation: CASSSGTEGGNTIYF.

This clone has more than one count but fewer than ten. CDR3 in DNA: TGTGCCTGGAGTCCCGGGACAGGGAGCACTGAAGCTTTCTTT. Its protein is CAWSPGTGSTEAFF. The V and J genes are TRBV30 and TRBJ1-1, with 9 bases lining up with TRBD1. Germline CDR1 and CDR2: GTSNPN and SVGIG (reference sequence). J was trimmed by 4 bases and V by 2 bases; bases with no gene match: 5. The CDR3 spans 14 residues. Full variable domain (outside the CDR3, taken from reference TRBV30 and TRBJ1-1): SQTIHQWPATLVQPVGSPLSLECTVEGTSNPNLYWYRQAAGRGLQLLFYSVGIGQISSEVPQNLSASRPQDRQFILSSKKLLLSDSGFYLCAWSPGTGSTEAFFGQGTRLTVV.

This chain links TRBV4-1 with TRBJ2-7; 7 bases align to TRBD1. V shed 1 base and J 4 bases; nucleotides not matched to a gene: 10. CDR3 length: 16 residues. From germline, CDR1 is MGHRA and CDR2 YSYEKL. DNA of the CDR3: TGCGCCAGCAGCCAAGCCCTCGGGACAGAGACGTACGAGCAGTACTTC. This translates into CASSQALGTETYEQYF.

V usage is TRBV28 and J usage is TRBJ2-3; 16 bases align to TRBD2. Germline trimming cut 6 bases from V and 3 bases from J; bases unmatched to any gene: 12. This CDR3 is built from 19 residues. Germline CDR1 MDHEN, CDR2 SYDVKM. CDR3 protein: CASSRLGTSGGAMTDTQYF. Here the CDR3 DNA reads TGTGCCAGCAGCCGACTCGGGACTAGCGGGGGGGCCATGACAGATACGCAGTATTTT.

The chain uses TRBV4-3 and TRBJ2-5; no clear D. V lost 4 bases to trimming and J lost 2 bases, with 8 bases between them. This CDR3 has 13 amino acids. From germline, CDR1 is LGHNA and CDR2 YSLEER. The CDR3 loop reads CASSLTAQETQYF. The CDR3 coding sequence is TGCGCCAGCAGCCTAACTGCACAAGAGACCCAGTACTTC.

CDR3 sequence reads: CATRAGGSSYEQYF. CDR3 coding DNA: TGTGCCACCAGGGCGGGGGGGAGCTCCTACGAGCAGTACTTC. V gene TRBV15 combines with J gene TRBJ2-7, with 9 positions matching TRBD2. There are 14 residues in the CDR3. The germline V gene has CDR1 LNHNV and CDR2 YYDKDF (reference sequence). With V trimmed by 6 bases and J by 0 bases, 3 bases remained unmatched.

V usage is TRBV10-1 and J usage is TRBJ2-7; a possible D gene is TRBD1 (6 bases). Germline V gene lookup returns CDR1 WNHNN and CDR2 SYGVQD (reference sequence). V was trimmed by 3 bases and J by 4 bases, leaving 13 bases between them. The CDR3 runs 14 residues. The CDR3 region is CASSETGSPYEQYF. DNA of the CDR3: TGCGCCAGCAGTGAAACAGGGTCTCCGTACGAGCAGTACTTC.